This T cell receptor beta chain stems from a study of T cells after yellow fever vaccination. CDR1 and CDR2 (germline): MNHEY, SVGEGT. The CDR3 runs to 16 residues. V was clipped by 6 bases and J by 0 bases; unmatched bases: 6. TCRdb re-derived calls from the 5' RACE reads in MiXCR, one entry per CDR3 protein. In the table there are around 590,000 distinct CDR3 sequences, more than 9% of which are singletons. This clonotype was found a few times. The chain has TRBV6-2 or TRBV6-3 and TRBJ2-1; 9 bases fit TRBD2. The source material was PBMCs, sampled on the day of the yellow fever booster vaccination. The sequence came from a man under 40 who received the YFV17D yellow fever vaccine. The DNA for the CDR3 is TGTGCCAGCAGAAGGACTAGCGCGAGCTCCTACAATGAGCAGTTCTTC. It encodes CASRRTSASSYNEQFF.